Following are 13 T cell receptor beta chains from one sample sequenced in a study of shared T cell receptors in the human thymus (dated by TCRdb to about 2021). The library was made by the immunoSEQ multiplex PCR assay. The table was pulled from immuneACCESS by TCRdb, which kept in-frame rearrangements only. Such tables lose some clones; where checked, under half of the loss comes from unresolved V genes, and the rest has no known cause. The sample yields some 700,000 clones; 75% to 90% were counted once. The ten largest account for around 0.0099% of the sample. These sequences were also reported in another study, on human thymus T cells.

Sequencing was done on a sample of thymocytes. The receptors were sampled from a girl younger than two with a congenital heart defect. Donor details come from another sample of the same person, matched by shared clones.

The chain recombines TRBV5-6 with TRBJ1-3; D is ambiguous. The ends were cut back, 2 bases at V and 0 bases at J, with 9 bases in the middle. This CDR3 region has 15 residues. CDR1 is SGHDT and CDR2 is YYEEEE in the germline V gene. CDR3 sequence: CASSLVGFSGNTIYF. The CDR3 nucleotides read TGTGCCAGCAGCTTAGTCGGTTTCTCTGGAAACACCATATATTTT.

The genes are TRBV4-1 and TRBJ1-6; D remains unclear. V was pared by 5 bases and J by 5 bases, with 22 bases between. This CDR3 comprises 18 residues. Germline CDR1 reads MGHRA; CDR2 reads YSYEKL. The CDR3, as DNA: TGCGCCAGCAGCGCCCGGGTCTTCACATACGGAGATAATTCACCCCTCCACTTT. Translated, it gives CASSARVFTYGDNSPLHF.

CDR3 sequence reads: CASSLRAGGFF. The CDR3 DNA reads as TGTGCCAGCAGCTTAAGGGCAGGAGGGTTCTTC. The chain carries TRBV5-8 and TRBJ2-1; possibly TRBD2 for D (5 bases). V lost 2 bases, J lost 15 bases, and 12 bases lay in between. The CDR3 is 11 residues long. The germline V gene encodes CDR1 SGHTS and CDR2 YDEGEE. Complete variable domain (other parts from reference TRBV5-8 and TRBJ2-1): EAGVTQSPTHLIKTRGQQATLRCSPISGHTSVYWYQQALGLGLQFLLWYDEGEERNRGNFPPRFSGRQFPNYSSELNVNALELEDSALYLCASSLRAGGFFGPGTRLTVL.

The chain has TRBV19 and TRBJ1-5; a weak D match, TRBD1 (6 bases). V lost 6 bases, J lost 3 bases, and 15 bases lay in between. The CDR3 length is 15 residues. Germline V CDR1 and CDR2: LNHDA, SQIVND (reference sequence). The CDR3 DNA reads TGTGCCAGTAGAAGGACTCAGGGGTTCAATCAGCCCCAGCATTTT. It specifies CASRRTQGFNQPQHF.

The chain recombines TRBV19 with TRBJ2-3, with a possible D match to TRBD1 (6 bases). Germline assignment: CDR1 LNHDA and CDR2 SQIVND (reference sequence). The V gene lost 6 bases and the J gene lost 0 bases, with 10 bases spanning the gap. This CDR3 region has 14 residues. CDR3 sequence: CASRGAPSTDTQYF. Written as DNA, the CDR3 is TGTGCCAGTAGGGGGGCACCAAGCACAGATACGCAGTATTTT.

The chain couples TRBV4-1 to TRBJ1-2; D remains unclear. With 0 bases removed from V and 4 bases from J, the gap between germline ends came to 12 bases. Germline CDR1 and CDR2: MGHRA and YSYEKL. The CDR3 covers 15 residues. The chain's CDR3 is CASSQDFGEGYGYTF. As DNA, the CDR3 is TGCGCCAGCAGCCAAGACTTCGGGGAGGGCTATGGCTACACCTTC.

V and J are TRBV6-1 and TRBJ1-2; D possibly corresponds to TRBD1 (6 bases). CDR1 is MNHNS, CDR2 SASEGT, per germline. The V gene lost 6 bases and the J gene lost 8 bases, with 13 bases spanning the gap. This CDR3 has 12 residues. The CDR3 DNA reads TGTGCCAGCAGGCACACAGGGAGAGGCTACACCTTC. Translation: CASRHTGRGYTF.

This clone occurred once. This chain joins TRBV7-2 and TRBJ1-1; weak D call: TRBD1 (5 bases). Trimming left V 5 bases short and J 3 bases short, with 19 bases between. This CDR3 is built from 16 residues. CDR1 and CDR2 from the germline V gene are SGHTA and FQGNSA. The CDR3 loop reads CASSRAMGPSHTEAFF. The CDR3 DNA follows: TGTGCCAGCAGCCGTGCCATGGGGCCCTCTCACACTGAAGCTTTCTTT.

The rearrangement uses TRBV21-1 and TRBJ1-2. TRBV21-1 is marked as a pseudogene. The length of the CDR3 is 14 residues. The CDR3 region is CASSKVAGGRGYTF. For the CDR3, the DNA is TGTGCCAGCAGCAAAGTAGCGGGAGGGAGAGGCTACACCTTC.

This clone was seen only a few times. The gene calls are TRBV2 and TRBJ1-1; TRBD1 matches 7 bases. Unmatched junction bases numbered 13, after V lost 9 bases and J lost 3 bases. The CDR3 contains 15 residues. CDR1 and CDR2 from the germline V gene are SNHLY and FYNNEI. CDR3 nucleotide sequence: TGTGCCAGTAAAACAAAACAGGGGACAGACACTGAAGCTTTCTTT. It codes for CASKTKQGTDTEAFF.

The rearrangement uses TRBV5-6 and TRBJ1-4, with D possibly being TRBD1 (5 bases). Germline V gives CDR1 SGHDT, CDR2 YYEEEE. This CDR3 contains 14 residues. V shed 4 bases and J shed 8 bases, with 15 bases lying between them. The CDR3 DNA follows: TGTGCCAGCAGCCCCAGGGTAAGGGGCGAAAAACTGTTTTTT. Its translation: CASSPRVRGEKLFF.

This clone is a singleton in its sample. This specimen includes other DNA sequences encoding the same CDR3. CDR3 in DNA: TGTGCCAGCAGTTTACTCCGGGACAGGGGCTGCAACTCCCCCCTCCACTTT. Its translation: CASSLLRDRGCNSPLHF. The V gene is TRBV27, the J gene TRBJ1-6, with TRBD1 matching over 10 bases. Germline CDR1 is MNHEY and CDR2 is SMNVEV (reference sequence). The CDR3 extends over 17 amino acids. After removal of 2 bases from V and 13 bases from J, the junction contained 14 bases not matched to a gene.

V and J are TRBV7-2 and TRBJ1-5; unclear D gene. The germline gives CDR1 SGHTA, CDR2 FQGNSA. V lost 2 bases, J lost 3 bases, and 14 bases lay in between. The CDR3 is 16 residues long. This chain's CDR3 is CASSLMGRRNNQPQHF. The CDR3 region has the DNA TGTGCCAGCAGCTTAATGGGTCGGCGGAACAATCAGCCCCAGCATTTT.